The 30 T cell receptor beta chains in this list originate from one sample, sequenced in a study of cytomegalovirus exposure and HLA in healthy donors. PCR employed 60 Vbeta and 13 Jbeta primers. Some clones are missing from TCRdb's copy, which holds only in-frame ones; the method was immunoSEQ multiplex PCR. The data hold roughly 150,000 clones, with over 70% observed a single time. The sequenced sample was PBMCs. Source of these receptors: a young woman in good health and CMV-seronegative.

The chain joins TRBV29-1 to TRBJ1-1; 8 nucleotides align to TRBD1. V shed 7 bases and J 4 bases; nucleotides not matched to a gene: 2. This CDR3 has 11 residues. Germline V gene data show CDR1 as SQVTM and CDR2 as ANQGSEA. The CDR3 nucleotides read TGCAGCGCCGACAGGGGCACTGAAGCTTTCTTT. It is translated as CSADRGTEAFF.

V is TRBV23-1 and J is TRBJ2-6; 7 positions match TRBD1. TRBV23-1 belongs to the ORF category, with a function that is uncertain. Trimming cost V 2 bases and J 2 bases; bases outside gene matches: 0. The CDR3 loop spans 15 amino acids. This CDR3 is CASSQDRAGANVLTF. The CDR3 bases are TGCGCCAGCAGTCAAGACAGGGCTGGGGCCAACGTCCTGACTTTC.

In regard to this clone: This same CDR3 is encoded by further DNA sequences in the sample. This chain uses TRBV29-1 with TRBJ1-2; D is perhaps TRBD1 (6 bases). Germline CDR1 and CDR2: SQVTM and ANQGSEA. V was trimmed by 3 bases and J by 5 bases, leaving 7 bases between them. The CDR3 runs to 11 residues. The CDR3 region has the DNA TGCAGCGTTGACAGGGGATATGGCTACACCTTC. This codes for CSVDRGYGYTF.

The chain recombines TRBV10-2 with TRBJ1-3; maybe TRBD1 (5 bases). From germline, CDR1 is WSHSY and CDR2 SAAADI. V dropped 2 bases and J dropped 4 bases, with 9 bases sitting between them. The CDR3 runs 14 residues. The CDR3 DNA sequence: TGCGCCAGCAGTGAGCAGGGAACAGGAAACACCATATATTTT. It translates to CASSEQGTGNTIYF.

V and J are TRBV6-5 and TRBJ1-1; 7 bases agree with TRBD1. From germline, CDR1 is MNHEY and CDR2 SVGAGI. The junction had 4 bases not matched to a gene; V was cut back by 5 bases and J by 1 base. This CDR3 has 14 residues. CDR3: CASSEDRTNTEAFF. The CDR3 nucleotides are TGTGCCAGCAGTGAGGACAGGACGAACACTGAAGCTTTCTTT.

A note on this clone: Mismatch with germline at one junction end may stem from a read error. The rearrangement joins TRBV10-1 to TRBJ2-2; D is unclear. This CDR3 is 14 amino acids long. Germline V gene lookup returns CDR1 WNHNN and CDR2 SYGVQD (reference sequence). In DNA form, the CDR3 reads TGCGCCAGCAGCCTCGACTTTAACACCAGGGAGCTGTTTTTT. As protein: CASSLDFNTRELFF.

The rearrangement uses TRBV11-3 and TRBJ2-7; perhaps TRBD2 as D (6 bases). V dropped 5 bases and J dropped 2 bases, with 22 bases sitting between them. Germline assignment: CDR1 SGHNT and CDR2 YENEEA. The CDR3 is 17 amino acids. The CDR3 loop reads CASSKFPGTLVPYEQYF. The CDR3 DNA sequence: TGTGCCAGCAGCAAGTTTCCCGGGACTCTCGTACCCTACGAGCAGTACTTC.

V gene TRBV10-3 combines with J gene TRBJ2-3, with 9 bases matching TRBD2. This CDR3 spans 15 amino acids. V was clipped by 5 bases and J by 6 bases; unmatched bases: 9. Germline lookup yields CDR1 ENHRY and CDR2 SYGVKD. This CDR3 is CAISNSGGPKDTQYF. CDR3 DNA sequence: TGTGCCATCAGTAATAGCGGGGGCCCCAAGGATACGCAGTATTTT.

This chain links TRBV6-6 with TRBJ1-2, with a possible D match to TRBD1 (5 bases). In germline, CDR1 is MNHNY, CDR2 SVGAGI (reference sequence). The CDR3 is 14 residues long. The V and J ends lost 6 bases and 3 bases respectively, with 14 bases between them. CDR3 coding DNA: TGTGCCAGCAGACGCCCGACAGTCGACTATGGCTACACCTTC. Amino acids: CASRRPTVDYGYTF.

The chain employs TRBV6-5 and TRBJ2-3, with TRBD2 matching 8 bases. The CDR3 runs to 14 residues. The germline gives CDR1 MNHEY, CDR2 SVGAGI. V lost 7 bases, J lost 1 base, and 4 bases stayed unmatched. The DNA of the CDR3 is TGTGCCAGCAAGGGCGGGAGGCGCACAGATACGCAGTATTTT. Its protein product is CASKGGRRTDTQYF.

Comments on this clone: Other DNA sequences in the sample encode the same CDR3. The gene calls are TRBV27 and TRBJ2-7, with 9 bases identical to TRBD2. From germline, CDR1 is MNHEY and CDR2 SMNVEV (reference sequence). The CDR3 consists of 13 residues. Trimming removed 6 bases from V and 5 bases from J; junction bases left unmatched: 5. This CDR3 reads CASSRSGGNEQYF. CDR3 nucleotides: TGTGCCAGCAGCCGTAGCGGGGGAAACGAGCAGTACTTC.

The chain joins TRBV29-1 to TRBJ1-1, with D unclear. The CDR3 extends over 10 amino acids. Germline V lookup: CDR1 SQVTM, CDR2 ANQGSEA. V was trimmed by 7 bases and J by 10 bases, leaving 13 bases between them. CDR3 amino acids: CSGRRGPAFF. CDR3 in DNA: TGCAGCGGACGCCGAGGGCCAGCTTTCTTT.

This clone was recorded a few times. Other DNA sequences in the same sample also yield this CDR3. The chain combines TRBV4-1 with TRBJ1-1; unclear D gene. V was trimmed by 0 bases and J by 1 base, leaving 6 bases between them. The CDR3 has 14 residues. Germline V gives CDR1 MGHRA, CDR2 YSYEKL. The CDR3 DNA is TGCGCCAGCAGCCAAGATCCGGGGAACACTGAAGCTTTCTTT. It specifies CASSQDPGNTEAFF.

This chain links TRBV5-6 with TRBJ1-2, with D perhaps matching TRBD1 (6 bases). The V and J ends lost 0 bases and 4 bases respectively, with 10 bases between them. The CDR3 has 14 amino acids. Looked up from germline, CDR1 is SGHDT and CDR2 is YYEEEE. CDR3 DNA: TGTGCCAGCAGCTTGGCCCAGGGGACCTATGGCTACACCTTC. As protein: CASSLAQGTYGYTF. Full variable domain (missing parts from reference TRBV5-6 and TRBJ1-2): DAGVTQSPTHLIKTRGQQVTLRCSPKSGHDTVSWYQQALGQGPQFIFQYYEEEERQRGNFPDRFSGHQFPNYSSELNVNALLLGDSALYLCASSLAQGTYGYTFGSGTRLTVV.

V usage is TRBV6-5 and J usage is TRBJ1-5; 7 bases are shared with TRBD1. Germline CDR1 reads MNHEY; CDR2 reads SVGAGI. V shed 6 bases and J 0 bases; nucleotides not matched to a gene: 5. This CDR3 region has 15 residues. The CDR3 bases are TGTGCCAGCAGCCCGGACAGGCGTAGCAATCAGCCCCAGCATTTT. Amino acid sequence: CASSPDRRSNQPQHF.

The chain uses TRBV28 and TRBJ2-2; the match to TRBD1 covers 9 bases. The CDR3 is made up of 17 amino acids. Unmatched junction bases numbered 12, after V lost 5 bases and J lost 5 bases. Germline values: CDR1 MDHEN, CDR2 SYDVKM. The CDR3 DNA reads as TGTGCCAGCAGTCTCTCCGGGACAGGGTATAGGACCGGGGAGCTGTTTTTT. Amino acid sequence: CASSLSGTGYRTGELFF. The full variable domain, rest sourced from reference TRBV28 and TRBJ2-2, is DVKVTQSSRYLVKRTGEKVFLECVQDMDHENMFWYRQDPGLGLRLIYFSYDVKMKEKGDIPEGYSVSREKKERFSLILESASTNQTSMYLCASSLSGTGYRTGELFFGEGSRLTVL.

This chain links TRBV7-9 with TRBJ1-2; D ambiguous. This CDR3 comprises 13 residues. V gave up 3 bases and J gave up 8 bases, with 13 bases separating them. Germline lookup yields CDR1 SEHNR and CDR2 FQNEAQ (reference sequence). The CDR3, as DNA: TGTGCCAGCAGCTTTGACGGGGTTCGCGGCTACACCTTC. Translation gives CASSFDGVRGYTF.

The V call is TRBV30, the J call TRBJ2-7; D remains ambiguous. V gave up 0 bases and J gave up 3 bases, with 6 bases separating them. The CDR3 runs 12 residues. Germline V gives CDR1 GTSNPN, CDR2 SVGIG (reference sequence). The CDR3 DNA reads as TGTGCCTGGAGTGTATTGAGCTACGAGCAGTACTTC. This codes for CAWSVLSYEQYF.

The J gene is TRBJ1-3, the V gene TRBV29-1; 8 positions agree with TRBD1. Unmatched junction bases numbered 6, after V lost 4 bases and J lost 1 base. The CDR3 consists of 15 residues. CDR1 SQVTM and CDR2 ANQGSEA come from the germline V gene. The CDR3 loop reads CSVVPRTGSGNTIYF. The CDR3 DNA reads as TGCAGCGTTGTTCCCAGGACAGGGTCTGGAAACACCATATATTTT.

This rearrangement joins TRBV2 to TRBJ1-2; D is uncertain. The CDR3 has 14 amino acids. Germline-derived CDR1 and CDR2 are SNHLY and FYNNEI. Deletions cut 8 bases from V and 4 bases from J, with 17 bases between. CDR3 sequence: CASLNEGISYGYTF. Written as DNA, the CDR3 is TGTGCCAGCCTTAATGAGGGAATTTCCTATGGCTACACCTTC.

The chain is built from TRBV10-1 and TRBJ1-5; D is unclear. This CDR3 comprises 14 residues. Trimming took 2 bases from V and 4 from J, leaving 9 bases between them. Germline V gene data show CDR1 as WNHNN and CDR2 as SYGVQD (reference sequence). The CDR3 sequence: CASSENPRNQPQHF. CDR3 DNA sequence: TGCGCCAGCAGTGAGAATCCTAGGAATCAGCCCCAGCATTTT.

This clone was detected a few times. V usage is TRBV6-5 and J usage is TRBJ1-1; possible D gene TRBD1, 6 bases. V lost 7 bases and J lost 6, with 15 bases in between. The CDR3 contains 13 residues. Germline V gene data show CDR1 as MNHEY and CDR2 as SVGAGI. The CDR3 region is CASNSAGAPEAFF. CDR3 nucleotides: TGTGCCAGCAACTCTGCAGGGGCACCTGAAGCTTTCTTT.

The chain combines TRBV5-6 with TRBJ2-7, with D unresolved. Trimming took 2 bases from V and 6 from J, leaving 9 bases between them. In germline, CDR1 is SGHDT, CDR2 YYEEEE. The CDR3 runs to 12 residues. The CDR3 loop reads CASSFYSGEQYF. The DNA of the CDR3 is TGTGCCAGCAGCTTTTATTCGGGCGAGCAGTACTTC.

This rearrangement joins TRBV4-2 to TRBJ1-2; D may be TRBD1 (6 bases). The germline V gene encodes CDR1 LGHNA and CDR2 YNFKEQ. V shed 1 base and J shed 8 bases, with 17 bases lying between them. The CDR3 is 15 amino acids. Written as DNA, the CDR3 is TGTGCCAGCAGCCAAGGAACGGGGGGCCCCAAGGGCTACACCTTC. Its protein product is CASSQGTGGPKGYTF.

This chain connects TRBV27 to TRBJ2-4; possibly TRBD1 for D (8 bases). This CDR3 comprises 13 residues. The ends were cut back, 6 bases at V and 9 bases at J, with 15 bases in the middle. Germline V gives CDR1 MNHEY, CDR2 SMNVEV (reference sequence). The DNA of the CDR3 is TGTGCCAGCAGGGGAGGGACAGGAATCATTCAGTACTTC. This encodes CASRGGTGIIQYF.

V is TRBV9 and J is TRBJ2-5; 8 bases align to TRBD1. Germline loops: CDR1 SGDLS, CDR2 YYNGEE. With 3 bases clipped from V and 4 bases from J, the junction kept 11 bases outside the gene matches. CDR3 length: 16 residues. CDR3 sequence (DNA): TGTGCCAGCAGCGCTTACTCAGGGGGCGATTTAGAGACCCAGTACTTC. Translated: CASSAYSGGDLETQYF.

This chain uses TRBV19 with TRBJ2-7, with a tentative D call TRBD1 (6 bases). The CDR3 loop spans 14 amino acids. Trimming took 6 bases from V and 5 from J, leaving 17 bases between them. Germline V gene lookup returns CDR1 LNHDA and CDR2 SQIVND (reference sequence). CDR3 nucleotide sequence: TGTGCCAGTAGCAAAACAGGGATTTCGGACGAGCAGTACTTC. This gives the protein CASSKTGISDEQYF. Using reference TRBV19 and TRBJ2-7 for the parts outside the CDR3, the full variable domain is DGGITQSPKYLFRKEGQNVTLSCEQNLNHDAMYWYRQDPGQGLRLIYYSQIVNDFQKGDIAEGYSVSREKKESFPLTVTSAQKNPTAFYLCASSKTGISDEQYFGPGTRLTVT.

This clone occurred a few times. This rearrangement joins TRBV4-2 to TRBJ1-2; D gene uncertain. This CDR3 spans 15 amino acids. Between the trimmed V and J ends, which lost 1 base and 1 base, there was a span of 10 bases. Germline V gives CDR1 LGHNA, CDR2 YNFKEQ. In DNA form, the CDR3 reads TGTGCCAGCAGCCAAGTTTCTTCGGTTAACTATGGCTACACCTTC. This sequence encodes CASSQVSSVNYGYTF.

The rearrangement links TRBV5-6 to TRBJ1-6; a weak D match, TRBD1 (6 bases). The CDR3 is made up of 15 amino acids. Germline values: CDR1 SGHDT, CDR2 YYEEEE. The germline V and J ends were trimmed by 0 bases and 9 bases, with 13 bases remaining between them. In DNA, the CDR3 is TGTGCCAGCAGCTTGGCAGCGGGGGCTGGTTCACCCCTCCACTTT. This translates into CASSLAAGAGSPLHF.

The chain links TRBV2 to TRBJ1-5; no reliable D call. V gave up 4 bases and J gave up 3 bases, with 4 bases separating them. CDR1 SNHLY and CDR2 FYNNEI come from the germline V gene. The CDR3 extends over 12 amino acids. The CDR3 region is CASSGHNQPQHF. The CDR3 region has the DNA TGTGCCAGCAGTGGGCACAATCAGCCCCAGCATTTT. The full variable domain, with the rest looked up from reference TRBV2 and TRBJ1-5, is EPEVTQTPSHQVTQMGQEVILRCVPISNHLYFYWYRQILGQKVEFLVSFYNNEISEKSEIFDDQFSVERPDGSNFTLKIRSTKLEDSAMYFCASSGHNQPQHFGDGTRLSIL.